This T cell receptor beta chain was retrieved from a study of T cell responses to AZD1222 COVID-19 vaccine. A word on this clone: Its matching antigen is unknown.

Whole-study results and caveats: Vaccine-associated CD4 TCRs spanned spike, dominant at 160-218 and 743-854. Regions left unmutated in variants are reportedly the target of nearly half of spike-specific TCRs. The study identified only 6 or 7 AZD1222 recipients as seropositive at baseline.

The CDR3 totals 15 residues. Germline V gene data show CDR1 as LGHDT and CDR2 as YNNKEL (reference sequence). With 2 bases removed from V and 0 bases from J, the gap between germline ends came to 9 bases. Generated by immunoSEQ multiplex PCR, the TCRdb table keeps only in-frame clones and is missing some. The sample comprises about 88,000 clones, about 93% of which are singletons, and around 5.5% rests with the top ten. Material: peripheral blood, obtained on day 0 of MenACWY control vaccination. The clonotype comes from an adult in good health. The chain joins TRBV3-1 (or the pseudogene TRBV3-2) to TRBJ2-3, with TRBD1 as a possible D gene (6 bases). This CDR3 reads CASSQQGKSTDTQYF. The CDR3 DNA follows: TGTGCCAGCAGCCAACAGGGGAAAAGCACAGATACGCAGTATTTT.